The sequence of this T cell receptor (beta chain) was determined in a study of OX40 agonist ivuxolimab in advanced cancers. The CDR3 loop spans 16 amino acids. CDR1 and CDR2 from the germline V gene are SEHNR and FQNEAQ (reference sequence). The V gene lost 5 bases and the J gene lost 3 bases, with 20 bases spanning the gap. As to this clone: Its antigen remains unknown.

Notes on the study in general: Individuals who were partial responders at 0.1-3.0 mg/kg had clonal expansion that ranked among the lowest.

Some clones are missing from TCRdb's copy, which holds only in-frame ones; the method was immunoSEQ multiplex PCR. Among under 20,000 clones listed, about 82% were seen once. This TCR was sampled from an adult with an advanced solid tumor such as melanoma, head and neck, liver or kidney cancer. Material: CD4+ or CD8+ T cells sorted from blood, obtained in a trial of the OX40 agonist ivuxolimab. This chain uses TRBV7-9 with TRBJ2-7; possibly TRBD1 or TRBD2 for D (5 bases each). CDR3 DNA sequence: TGTGCCAGCAGCCCCTTTGGCGGGCAGGGATTCTACGAGCAGTACTTC. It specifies CASSPFGGQGFYEQYF.